This TCR beta chain is from a study of metastatic and nonmetastatic thyroid tumors. None of the patients had undergone any treatment ahead of thyroid surgery. MiXCR reprocessed the PCR reads for TCRdb. The sample lists roughly 81,000 clones, 8% to 9.5% occurring once. Germline V gene sequence: CDR1 SNHLY, CDR2 FYNNEI. The CDR3 consists of 13 residues. V lost 7 bases and J 1 base, leaving 11 bases between the germline ends. Ten or more counts support this clone. The rearrangement links TRBV2 to TRBJ2-7; D gene uncertain. The sample taken for sequencing was blood. The receptor comes from a female donor with papillary thyroid cancer or a benign thyroid nodule (not recorded which). Some clones in this sample may be carry-over from other donors' samples. The CDR3 spells CASIRLPSYEQYF. CDR3 coding DNA: TGTGCCAGCATAAGGCTTCCGTCCTACGAGCAGTACTTC.